These T cell receptor beta chains were read from a single sample in a study of spatial heterogeneity in lung cancer. Using its own MiXCR run on the 5' RACE reads, TCRdb lists one record per CDR3 protein. Of 1,000 to 1,500 distinct CDR3 sequences listed, around 6.3% are singletons. The specimen comprised normal lung tissue next to the tumor, sampled at surgery. These receptors were obtained from a male donor with early-stage non-small cell lung cancer. CDR3s include the opening cysteine and the closing phenylalanine or tryptophan. D genes are given only for firm matches. The size entry is marked missing in some rows and otherwise reads once, few, many or a size class.

>TRBJ2-5|TRBD2|medium-sized|TRBV28
TGTGCCAGCAGGCTGACTAGCTTGGAGACCCAGTACTTC
CASRLTSLETQYF
>TRBJ1-1|TRBD1|many|TRBV12-3/TRBV12-4
TGTGCCAGCAGTACCCAGGGGGTACGGACTGAAGCTTTCTTT
CASSTQGVRTEAFF
>TRBJ2-3|TRBD1|medium-sized|TRBV20-1
TGCAGTGCTAGGCCTGGGTCGGGACAGCAAGGCACAGATACGCAGTATTTT
CSARPGSGQQGTDTQYF
>TRBJ1-3|NA|hyperexpanded|TRBV28
TGTGCCAGCAGTCCACTGGACGGGAAGGGAAGAAACACCATATATTTT
CASSPLDGKGRNTIYF
>TRBJ1-1|TRBD1|large|TRBV6-5
TGCGCCAGCAGGAGGATACAGGGGTCTGGGACTGAAGCTTTCTTT
CASRRIQGSGTEAFF
>TRBJ2-3|NA|many|TRBV29-1
TGCAGCGTGGTACAGGTCACAGATACGCAGTATTTT
CSVVQVTDTQYF
>TRBJ1-4|NA|medium-sized|TRBV11-2
TGTGCCAGCAGCTTAGGAGTGAATGAAAAACTGTTTTTT
CASSLGVNEKLFF
>TRBJ1-5|NA|medium-sized|TRBV6-2/TRBV6-3
TGTGCCAGCAGACGCCGGGCGGCGCGGAATCAGCCCCAGCATTTT
CASRRRAARNQPQHF
>TRBJ2-2|NA|large|TRBV9
TGTGCCAGCAGCGTAGATTGGCAGGGGTCTAACACCGGGGAGCTGTTTTTT
CASSVDWQGSNTGELFF
>TRBJ2-2|NA|medium-sized|TRBV7-2
TGTGCCAGCGGCCGCAGACAGGTTAATTCCGGGGAGCTGTTTTTT
CASGRRQVNSGELFF
>TRBJ1-1|NA|NA|TRBV28
TGTGCCAGCACTAGCCAGGGAGAAGCTTTCTTT
CASTSQGEAFF
>TRBJ1-5|NA|medium-sized|TRBV12-5
TGTGCTAGTGCGGAAGGGTGGGGGCAGCCCCAGCATTTT
CASAEGWGQPQHF
>TRBJ1-2|NA|medium-sized|TRBV6-5
TGTGCCTCCCGTGTCGGGGAAAGCTACACCTTC
CASRVGESYTF
>TRBJ2-3|NA|medium-sized|TRBV7-2
TGTGCCAGCAGCTTGGATCCAGGGGTAGATACGCAGTATTTT
CASSLDPGVDTQYF
>TRBJ2-7|TRBD1|large|TRBV13
TGTGCCAGCAGCCTTCTGGGACAGGGCTCCTACGAGCAGTACTTC
CASSLLGQGSYEQYF
>TRBJ1-3|NA|medium-sized|TRBV9
TGTGCCAGCAGCGTAGGACGATCCGGGGCCGGAAACACCATATATTTT
CASSVGRSGAGNTIYF
>TRBJ1-1|NA|medium-sized|TRBV2
TGTGCCAGCAGTGCCGACGGATACACTGAAGCTTTCTTT
CASSADGYTEAFF
>TRBJ1-1|TRBD1|medium-sized|TRBV3-1
TGTGCCAGCAGCCAAGATTTTAGGGGGCGTCGGAACACTGAAGCTTTCTTT
CASSQDFRGRRNTEAFF
>TRBJ2-1|NA|once|TRBV4-1
TGCGCCAGCAGCCCCGGGGCAAACAATGAGCAGTTCTTC
CASSPGANNEQFF
>TRBJ2-3|NA|NA|TRBV7-2
TGTGCCAGCAGCTTACCGGGAAAACAGCAGGATACGCAGTATTTT
CASSLPGKQQDTQYF
>TRBJ2-5|NA|large|TRBV28
TGTGCCAGCAGGGACCAAGAGACCCAGTACTTC
CASRDQETQYF
>TRBJ1-1|NA|medium-sized|TRBV13
TGTGCCAGCAGCGTCCCCAGGGCCAACACTGAAGCTTTCTTT
CASSVPRANTEAFF
>TRBJ2-2|TRBD1|many|TRBV28
TGTGCCAGCAGTTTACTCCTAGGGGGCAGCGCCGGGGAGCTGTTTTTT
CASSLLLGGSAGELFF
>TRBJ2-2|NA|NA|TRBV4-2
TGTGCCAGCAGCCAAGGGGGGACCGGGGAGCTGTTTTTT
CASSQGGTGELFF
>TRBJ2-3|NA|medium-sized|TRBV4-3
TGCGCCAGCAGCCAAGAGTTAGGTGGGGGGGCCACAGATACGCAGTATTTT
CASSQELGGGATDTQYF
>TRBJ1-5|NA|large|TRBV5-1
TGCGCCAGCAGCCCCAACGCCGGAGGTGGTCAGCCCCAGCATTTT
CASSPNAGGGQPQHF
>TRBJ2-3|NA|NA|TRBV7-2
TGTGCCAGCAGCTTAGCGCGAAATGTCAATACGCAGTATTTT
CASSLARNVNTQYF
>TRBJ2-5|TRBD2|medium-sized|TRBV11-2
TGTGCCAGCAGCCTCCCGGGACTAGCGGGAGAGACCCAGTACTTC
CASSLPGLAGETQYF
>TRBJ1-2|NA|medium-sized|TRBV28
TGTGCCAGCAGTTTACTAGAGACCGGCTACACCTTC
CASSLLETGYTF
>TRBJ2-3|NA|medium-sized|TRBV5-1
TGCGCCAGCAGCTTGGCGTCAGCTAGCACAGATACGCAGTATTTT
CASSLASASTDTQYF
>TRBJ1-5|NA|medium-sized|TRBV23-1
TGCGCCAGCAGTCAATGTCCCCTCGGGGGCAATCAGCCCCAGCATTTT
CASSQCPLGGNQPQHF
>TRBJ2-6|NA|large|TRBV7-2
TGTGCCAGCAGCTTCTTTGGGGCCAACGTCCTGACTTTC
CASSFFGANVLTF
>TRBJ2-1|TRBD2|medium-sized|TRBV7-3
TGTGCCAGCAGCTCGCGGGAGGGCCGCCTCCACAATGAGCAGTTCTTC
CASSSREGRLHNEQFF
>TRBJ2-3|NA|NA|TRBV3-2
TGTGCCAGCAGCCCAGGACTAGAGGGAGATACGCAGTATTTT
CASSPGLEGDTQYF
>TRBJ2-3|TRBD2|medium-sized|TRBV7-2
TGTGCCAGCAGCCGAGGGGCGGGAGTCACCACTAGCACAGATACGCAGTATTTT
CASSRGAGVTTSTDTQYF
>TRBJ2-5|NA|many|TRBV27
TGTGCCAGCAGCTCCGGGACCCACGGGGAGACCCAGTACTTC
CASSSGTHGETQYF
>TRBJ1-6|NA|large|TRBV28
TGTGCCAGCAGACTTCCTGGAGGGGATTCACCCCTCCACTTT
CASRLPGGDSPLHF
>TRBJ2-3|NA|once|TRBV4-3
TGCGCCAGCAGCCGAGCAGAGGGGGATACGCAGTATTTT
CASSRAEGDTQYF
>TRBJ2-3|NA|NA|TRBV5-1
TGCGCCAGCAGCCTCAGGGATCCTAGCACAGATACGCAGTATTTT
CASSLRDPSTDTQYF
>TRBJ2-1|NA|medium-sized|TRBV29-1
TGCAGCGTCGCCGTTGACGGGACGACGCTGAATGAGCAGTTCTTC
CSVAVDGTTLNEQFF
>TRBJ1-2|NA|large|TRBV10-2
TGCGCCAGCAGTGCAGGGGCGTGGAACACCTTC
CASSAGAWNTF
>TRBJ2-1|NA|medium-sized|TRBV4-1
TGCGCCAGCAGCCAAAATTTGGGAGCGTCGAGGGGTGAGCAGTTCTTC
CASSQNLGASRGEQFF
>TRBJ1-1|TRBD1|many|TRBV7-8
TGTGCCAGCAGCGAGGGGGCGTTTTGGAGCACTGAAGCTTTCTTT
CASSEGAFWSTEAFF
>TRBJ2-7|NA|large|TRBV5-1
TGCGCCAGCAGCTTGTGGTACGAGAGCTCCTACGAGCAGTACTTC
CASSLWYESSYEQYF
>TRBJ1-1|NA|few|TRBV30
TGTGCCTGGAGTGACCTCCTCCCGGGGGAAGCTTTCTTT
CAWSDLLPGEAFF
>TRBJ2-1|NA|medium-sized|TRBV12-3/TRBV12-4
TGTGCCAGCAGCCCCTTGGGGAGGAGCTCCTACAATGAGCAGTTCTTC
CASSPLGRSSYNEQFF
>TRBJ2-3|TRBD2|large|TRBV7-2
TGTGCCAGCAGGGGAGGGCGGGGGGCAGATACGCAGTATTTT
CASRGGRGADTQYF
>TRBJ1-6|NA|large|TRBV28
TGTGCCAGCACCAATCCGAGGGGGCCCCTCCACTTT
CASTNPRGPLHF
>TRBJ2-7|NA|few|TRBV20-1
TGCAGCGGGGGTAGCGCTTTCTCCTACGAGCAGTACTTC
CSGGSAFSYEQYF
>TRBJ1-4|TRBD1|large|TRBV27
TGTGCCAGCAGTTTGTGGGGGACAGGGAATGAAAAACTGTTTTTT
CASSLWGTGNEKLFF
>TRBJ1-5|TRBD1|large|TRBV12-3/TRBV12-4
TGTGCCAGCAGTACTGCCGGGACAGGGGGACTTCAGCCCCAGCATTTT
CASSTAGTGGLQPQHF
>TRBJ2-7|NA|medium-sized|TRBV29-1
TGCAGCGTTGAGAGACCTAGCTCCTACGAGCAGTACTTC
CSVERPSSYEQYF
>TRBJ1-6|NA|NA|TRBV6-5
TGTGCCAGCACCGACCGTGCCCGCCAGGGAAGATCACCCCTCCACTTT
CASTDRARQGRSPLHF
>TRBJ2-2|NA|medium-sized|TRBV10-3
TGTGCCATCAGTGAGTCCGACACTTACACCGGGGAGCTGTTTTTT
CAISESDTYTGELFF
>TRBJ1-3|NA|medium-sized|TRBV28
TGTGCCAGTAATGTTGCTGGAAACACCATATATTTT
CASNVAGNTIYF
>TRBJ2-5|TRBD1|large|TRBV7-8
TGTGCCAGCAGCTCAAGACAGGGACAAGAGACCCAGTACTTC
CASSSRQGQETQYF
>TRBJ2-2|NA|NA|TRBV2
TGTGCCAGCAGTGAAATAGGGGGAAACACCGGGGAGCTGTTTTTT
CASSEIGGNTGELFF
>TRBJ1-2|TRBD1|medium-sized|TRBV7-2
TGTGCCAGCAGCACGCGGACAGGGGATAGTTACACCTTC
CASSTRTGDSYTF
>TRBJ1-3|TRBD1|medium-sized|TRBV12-3/TRBV12-4
TGTGCCAGCAGTTTAGGGGTCGGACAGGGGGCTTCTGGAAACACCATATATTTT
CASSLGVGQGASGNTIYF
>TRBJ2-7|TRBD1|few|TRBV24-1
TGTGCCACCGGACAGGGTCGCGACGAGCAGTACTTC
CATGQGRDEQYF